Here is one TCR beta chain with its context. Its antigen is not identified. This specimen comes from a study of cytomegalovirus exposure and HLA in healthy donors. Study-level results: Roughly uniform sequencing depth across donors was assumed, possibly incorrectly. About 90% or about 30% of the time was how often most TCR beta V segments were productive, according to an earlier analysis.

Use of 60 Vbeta and 13 Jbeta primers characterized the PCR. Sequenced by immunoSEQ multiplex PCR; TCRdb stores in-frame clones only, minus some. Of 150,000 or so clones listed, around 80% were seen once; the top ten hold 10% to 15%. The ends lost 0 bases at V and 9 bases at J; junction bases unmatched: 9. Germline assignment: CDR1 KGHSH and CDR2 LQKENI. The CDR3 is 15 amino acids. The TCR sequence derives from a man between 35 and 55 years old in good health and CMV-seropositive. The chain uses TRBV18 and TRBJ2-3, with 7 bases matching TRBD1. Sequencing used PBMCs. CDR3 loop: CASSPPQRQGQTQYF. The CDR3 DNA reads TGTGCCAGCTCACCACCACAAAGACAGGGACAAACGCAGTATTTT.